One TCR beta chain is described in this entry. Its antigen is not identified. These data belong to a study of PD-1 blockade in classical Hodgkin lymphoma. As for the study in general: Every 2 weeks, patients had 3 mg/kg nivolumab intravenously.

The CDR3 sequence is 12 residues long. CDR1 MNHEY and CDR2 SVGAGI come from the germline V gene. V was pared by 6 bases and J by 4 bases, with 7 bases between. Brentuximab vedotin exposure varied, and every patient relapsed after autologous stem cell transplantation. Generated by immunoSEQ multiplex PCR, the TCRdb table keeps only in-frame clones and is missing some. This table has around 20,000 clones, 68% appearing once. Study results and caveats: Still unresolved is the cause of the repertoire differences, which may be disease activity or prior therapy. Compared with healthy donors, newly diagnosed patients reportedly showed lower baseline TCR diversity.

The source is a human donor with classical Hodgkin lymphoma. The chain uses TRBV6-5 and TRBJ1-3; D remains unclear. Material: peripheral blood mononuclear cells (PBMCs), obtained at baseline. The DNA of the CDR3 is TGTGCCAGCAGCCAACTAGGAAACACCATATATTTT. It yields the protein CASSQLGNTIYF.